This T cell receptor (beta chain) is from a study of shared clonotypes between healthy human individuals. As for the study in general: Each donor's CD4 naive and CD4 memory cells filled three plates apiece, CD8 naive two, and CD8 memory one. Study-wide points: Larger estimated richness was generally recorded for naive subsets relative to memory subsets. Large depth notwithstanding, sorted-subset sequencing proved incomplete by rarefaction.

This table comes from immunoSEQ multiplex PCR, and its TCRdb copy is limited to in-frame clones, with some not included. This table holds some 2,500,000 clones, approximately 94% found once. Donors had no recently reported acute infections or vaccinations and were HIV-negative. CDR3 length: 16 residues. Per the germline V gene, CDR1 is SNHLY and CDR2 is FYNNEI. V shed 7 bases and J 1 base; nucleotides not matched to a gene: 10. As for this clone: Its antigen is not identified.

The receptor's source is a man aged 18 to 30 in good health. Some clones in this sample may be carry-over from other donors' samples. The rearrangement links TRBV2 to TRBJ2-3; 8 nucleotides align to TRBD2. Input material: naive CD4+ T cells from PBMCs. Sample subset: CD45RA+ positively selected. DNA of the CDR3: TGTGCCAGCACCCTAAGGTGGCGGGAGGGCACAGATACGCAGTATTTT. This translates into CASTLRWREGTDTQYF.